Below, 7 T cell receptor beta chains from the same sample are listed, as sequenced in a study of blood T cells in healthy people across ages. It was with a sample-barcoded 5' primer and a J-beta primer mix that a second PCR of roughly 6 to 12 cycles was run. TCRdb re-analysed the 5' RACE reads in MiXCR, keeping a single row per CDR3 protein. The table has about 680,000 distinct CDR3 sequences, around 48% seen once. The material sequenced was blood. The receptors shown here come from a woman aged 55-75 years in good health.

This sequence joins TRBV6-5 and TRBJ2-7, with 8 bases identical to TRBD2. Trimming cost V 0 bases and J 2 bases; bases outside gene matches: 3. In germline, CDR1 is MNHEY, CDR2 SVGAGI. This CDR3 region has 15 residues. The CDR3 spells CASSYSRAGAYEQYF. The CDR3 DNA sequence: TGTGCCAGCAGTTACTCGAGAGCGGGAGCCTACGAGCAGTACTTC.

The genes are TRBV2 and TRBJ2-7; 7 bases map to TRBD1. Per germline, CDR1 SNHLY and CDR2 FYNNEI. V lost 6 bases and J lost 3; bases outside the gene matches: 5. The CDR3 covers 13 residues. As DNA, the CDR3 is TGTGCCAGCAGGAAGGGACAGCTCTACGAGCAGTACTTC. It encodes CASRKGQLYEQYF.

The V gene is TRBV4-3, the J gene TRBJ2-1, with D perhaps TRBD2 (6 bases). Trimming pared 0 bases from V and 1 base from J, leaving 7 bases between. This CDR3 region has 15 residues. Germline assignment: CDR1 LGHNA and CDR2 YSLEER. The CDR3 DNA is TGCGCCAGCAGCCAAGATGGGGGGTCCTACAATGAGCAGTTCTTC. Its translation: CASSQDGGSYNEQFF.

This clonotype came up a few times. The J gene is TRBJ2-7, the V gene TRBV20-1; a possible D gene is TRBD1 (6 bases). The CDR3 has 15 residues. Germline V gene lookup returns CDR1 DFQATT and CDR2 SNEGSKA (reference sequence). V was clipped by 6 bases and J by 2 bases, with 20 bases between them. The CDR3 loop reads CSAQTGHLLTYEQYF. Written as DNA, the CDR3 is TGCAGTGCACAGACGGGACACCTGTTGACCTACGAGCAGTACTTC.

This clonotype was seen a single time. The chain recombines TRBV5-5 with TRBJ2-3; the match to TRBD2 covers 15 bases. J was trimmed by 0 bases and V by 3 bases; bases with no gene match: 2. The CDR3 spans 17 residues. Germline V gene lookup returns CDR1 SGHKS and CDR2 YYEKEE (reference sequence). CDR3 loop: CASSWTSGRASTDTQYF. Written as DNA, the CDR3 is TGTGCCAGCAGCTGGACTAGCGGGAGGGCTAGCACAGATACGCAGTATTTT.

This clonotype occurred a few times. J is TRBJ1-6 and V is TRBV3-1; D is unclear. Trimming shortened V by 0 bases and J by 16 bases, and 13 bases separated the two germline ends. The CDR3 is 13 residues long. The germline V gene has CDR1 LGHDT and CDR2 YNNKEL (reference sequence). The CDR3 DNA sequence: TGTGCCAGCAGCCAAGATCGTCGGGGAGAACTCCACTTT. Its protein product is CASSQDRRGELHF.

Comments on this clonotype: A much larger clone lies a single base off, so this may be a read error. The chain links TRBV11-3 to TRBJ2-3; D could derive from TRBD1 or TRBD2 (5 bases each). CDR3 length: 13 residues. The germline V gene encodes CDR1 SGHNT and CDR2 YENEEA. DNA for the CDR3: TGTGCCAGCAGCGACGGGGACGCAGATACGCGGTATTTT. It encodes CASSDGDADTRYF.